These 24 T cell receptor beta chains came from one sample sequenced in a study of shared clonotypes between healthy human individuals. TCRdb's copy holds only in-frame clones and misses some; the assay was immunoSEQ multiplex PCR. The sample contains roughly 1,100,000 clones, approximately 76% of which appear only once. Sequencing was done on a sample of memory CD4+ T cells sorted from blood. Subset: CD45RA-negative fraction. These receptors were taken from a man between 18 and 35 years old in good health.

The chain links TRBV10-3 to TRBJ2-7, with D unclear. CDR3 length: 12 residues. The germline CDR1 and CDR2 sequences are ENHRY and SYGVKD. V shed 4 bases and J shed 7 bases, with 11 bases lying between them. The CDR3 region is CAISGQSWEQYF. The CDR3, as DNA: TGTGCCATCAGTGGGCAGAGCTGGGAGCAGTACTTC.

V usage is TRBV30 and J usage is TRBJ1-2; possible D gene TRBD1, 6 bases. V lost 0 bases and J lost 2, with 16 bases in between. The CDR3 has 16 residues. The germline gives CDR1 GTSNPN, CDR2 SVGIG (reference sequence). This chain's CDR3 is CAWSVRAGVKNYGYTF. The DNA for the CDR3 is TGTGCCTGGAGTGTACGGGCAGGGGTCAAAAACTATGGCTACACCTTC.

This clone showed up just a few times. This chain uses TRBV6-5 with TRBJ1-1; TRBD1 might be the D (6 bases). The CDR3 has 14 amino acids. V lost 6 bases to trimming and J lost 5 bases, with 16 bases between them. CDR1 MNHEY and CDR2 SVGAGI come from the germline V gene. The CDR3 protein is CASSPRGLRTEAFF. The CDR3 nucleotides are TGTGCCAGCAGCCCCAGGGGTTTACGAACTGAAGCTTTCTTT.

The gene calls are TRBV28 and TRBJ2-2; perhaps TRBD1 as D (6 bases). The CDR3 length is 14 residues. V was cut by 10 bases and J by 4 bases, with 16 bases left in between. Germline lookup yields CDR1 MDHEN and CDR2 SYDVKM. DNA for the CDR3: TGTGCCATTTCACCTGGACAGTTCACCGGGGAGCTGTTTTTT. It encodes CAISPGQFTGELFF.

As regards this clone: Different DNA sequences within this sample yield the same CDR3. The chain combines TRBV6-5 with TRBJ1-2; TRBD1 matches 10 bases. This CDR3 spans 15 amino acids. V shed 4 bases and J 2 bases; nucleotides not matched to a gene: 4. Per germline, CDR1 MNHEY and CDR2 SVGAGI. CDR3 protein: CASSSPGQGNYGYTF. CDR3 nucleotide sequence: TGTGCCAGCAGTTCACCGGGACAGGGGAACTATGGCTACACCTTC.

The gene calls are TRBV30 and TRBJ1-6, with D maybe TRBD1 (5 bases). Per the germline V gene, CDR1 is GTSNPN and CDR2 is SVGIG (reference sequence). The CDR3 has 15 amino acids. Trimming took off 5 bases at V and 0 bases at J, with 11 bases between the two ends. The CDR3 region has the DNA TGTGCCTGGGAGGGACTTAGCTCCTATAATTCACCCCTCCACTTT. Protein: CAWEGLSSYNSPLHF.

This clone was counted only a few times. The chain is built from TRBV7-3 and TRBJ2-1, with 10 bases lining up with TRBD1. From germline, CDR1 is SGHTA and CDR2 FQGTGA. The CDR3 runs 15 residues. The ends lost 5 bases at V and 5 bases at J; junction bases unmatched: 6. Written as DNA, the CDR3 is TGTGCCAGCAGCCGGGACAGGGGTTCCCACAATGAGCAGTTCTTC. Its protein product is CASSRDRGSHNEQFF. Combining the CDR3 with reference TRBV7-3 and TRBJ2-1 gives the whole variable domain GAGVSQTPSNKVTEKGKYVELRCDPISGHTALYWYRQSLGQGPEFLIYFQGTGAADDSGLPNDRFFAVRPEGSVSTLKIQRTERGDSAVYLCASSRDRGSHNEQFFGPGTRLTVL.

As regards this clone: Other DNA sequences within the sample encode an identical CDR3. V gene TRBV5-4 combines with J gene TRBJ1-3; no firm D call. V dropped 1 base and J dropped 4 bases, with 6 bases sitting between them. The CDR3 totals 13 residues. Germline V gene data show CDR1 as SGHNT and CDR2 as YYREEE (reference sequence). CDR3 amino acids: CASSLWGGNTIYF. CDR3 DNA: TGTGCCAGCAGCTTGTGGGGAGGAAACACCATATATTTT.

The V call is TRBV28, the J call TRBJ1-2; D uncertain. CDR1 is MDHEN and CDR2 is SYDVKM in the germline V gene. The CDR3 contains 13 residues. V was cut by 5 bases and J by 8 bases, with 15 bases left in between. This CDR3 reads CASSPPAGNGYTF. CDR3 nucleotide sequence: TGTGCCAGCAGTCCCCCGGCGGGGAACGGCTACACCTTC.

The V call is TRBV4-2, the J call TRBJ2-5; D remains ambiguous. The DNA end favors TRBJ2-7, so the J call may be wrong. There are 15 residues in the CDR3. In germline, CDR1 is LGHNA, CDR2 YNFKEQ. CDR3 in amino acids: CASSQGWTDSYEQYF. In nucleotides, the CDR3 is TGTGCCAGCAGCCAAGGATGGACGGACTCCTACGAGCAGTACTTC.

This chain connects TRBV28 to TRBJ2-3; no definite D call. The CDR3 consists of 12 residues. The V end lost 5 bases, the J end lost 10 bases, and 13 bases lay between the germline ends. Looked up from germline, CDR1 is MDHEN and CDR2 is SYDVKM. The CDR3: CASSRLNRPQYF. CDR3 coding DNA: TGTGCCAGCAGTAGACTTAACCGCCCGCAGTATTTT.

CDR3 DNA sequence: TGTGCCACCAGCAGAGGAGGGGGCTTTTACGAGCAGTACTTC. Translation: CATSRGGGFYEQYF. The chain carries TRBV15 and TRBJ2-7, with TRBD1 identical over 7 bases. In germline, CDR1 is LNHNV, CDR2 YYDKDF (reference sequence). V shed 1 base, J shed 4 bases, and the junction held 4 bases outside the gene matches. This CDR3 is 14 amino acids long.

A word on this clone: One junction end does not reproduce the germline sequence, and a read error may be involved. The rearrangement uses TRBV5-1 and TRBJ2-7; 9 bases align to TRBD2. The CDR3 is 14 amino acids. Germline lookup yields CDR1 SGHRS and CDR2 YFSETQ. CDR3 residues: CASSLEGTSSIGDF. DNA of the CDR3: TGCGCCAGCAGCTTGGAAGGGACTAGCTCTATAGGGGACTTC.

This clone was seen a handful of times. V gene TRBV28 combines with J gene TRBJ1-3, with D perhaps TRBD1 (5 bases). The CDR3 is 15 amino acids. The ends were cut back, 10 bases at V and 0 bases at J, with 16 bases in the middle. The germline CDR1 and CDR2 sequences are MDHEN and SYDVKM. CDR3 protein: CATTGRINSGNTIYF. For the CDR3, the DNA is TGTGCCACTACGGGACGAATTAACTCTGGAAACACCATATATTTT.

The J gene is TRBJ2-5, the V gene TRBV9; D may correspond to TRBD1 or TRBD2 (5 bases each). Deletions cut 0 bases from V and 4 bases from J, with 10 bases between. CDR1 is SGDLS and CDR2 is YYNGEE in the germline V gene. This CDR3 contains 14 residues. The CDR3 DNA reads TGTGCCAGCAGCGTAGTGGGGGTGGGAGAGACCCAGTACTTC. Translating gives CASSVVGVGETQYF.

Worth noting for this clone: Other nucleotide sequences from this sample produce the same CDR3. The chain recombines TRBV11-2 with TRBJ2-7, with D possibly matching TRBD1 (7 bases). The germline gives CDR1 SGHAT, CDR2 FQNNGV. V was shortened by 2 bases and J by 2 bases, with 10 bases between the two germline ends. There are 14 residues in the CDR3. This chain's CDR3 is CASSLQGGPYEQYF. The DNA of the CDR3 is TGTGCCAGCAGCTTACAGGGGGGCCCCTACGAGCAGTACTTC.

Turning to this clone: The sample has other DNA sequences that encode this CDR3 too. The V call is TRBV5-1, the J call TRBJ2-1, with 8 bases fitting TRBD1. Germline CDR1 and CDR2: SGHRS and YFSETQ. The CDR3 length is 16 residues. J was trimmed by 0 bases and V by 0 bases; bases with no gene match: 2. The CDR3 coding sequence is TGCGCCAGCAGCTTGGGCGGACAGGGCTCCTACAATGAGCAGTTCTTC. It encodes CASSLGGQGSYNEQFF.

The J gene is TRBJ1-3, the V gene TRBV5-1; D is unresolved. Germline CDR1 reads SGHRS; CDR2 reads YFSETQ. Trimming took 0 bases from V and 0 from J, leaving 4 bases between them. This CDR3 spans 14 amino acids. In DNA, the CDR3 is TGCGCCAGCAGCTTGGAATCCTCTGGAAACACCATATATTTT. Amino acid sequence: CASSLESSGNTIYF.

V gene TRBV19 combines with J gene TRBJ2-3; TRBD1 agrees at 7 bases. Trimming cost V 3 bases and J 2 bases; bases outside gene matches: 5. The CDR3 has 15 residues. Germline V gene lookup returns CDR1 LNHDA and CDR2 SQIVND (reference sequence). This CDR3 is CASSITGQSTDTQYF. As DNA, the CDR3 is TGTGCCAGTAGTATCACGGGACAGTCCACAGATACGCAGTATTTT. Filled out from reference TRBV19 and TRBJ2-3, the complete variable domain reads DGGITQSPKYLFRKEGQNVTLSCEQNLNHDAMYWYRQDPGQGLRLIYYSQIVNDFQKGDIAEGYSVSREKKESFPLTVTSAQKNPTAFYLCASSITGQSTDTQYFGPGTRLTVL.

The gene calls are TRBV6-5 and TRBJ2-3; either TRBD1 or TRBD2 may supply D (5 bases each). CDR3 length: 14 amino acids. Deletions cut 6 bases from V and 4 bases from J, with 14 bases between. Looked up from germline, CDR1 is MNHEY and CDR2 is SVGAGI. The chain's CDR3 is CASRGRAYSDTQYF. CDR3 DNA: TGTGCCAGCAGGGGACGGGCCTACTCAGATACGCAGTATTTT.

A few counts support this clone. This sequence joins TRBV30 and TRBJ1-4; D call uncertain. Germline CDR1 is GTSNPN and CDR2 is SVGIG (reference sequence). Deletions cut 0 bases from V and 7 bases from J, with 9 bases between. The CDR3 contains 13 residues. The CDR3 coding sequence is TGTGCCTGGAGTGTACCAGCGATTGAAAAACTGTTTTTT. Its protein product is CAWSVPAIEKLFF.

The chain is built from TRBV2 and TRBJ2-7; 7 bases fit TRBD1. The germline V gene has CDR1 SNHLY and CDR2 FYNNEI. With 11 bases clipped from V and 5 bases from J, the junction kept 12 bases outside the gene matches. This CDR3 is 13 amino acids long. The CDR3 bases are TGTGCCGTACTTCGGGGACAGAGCAACGAGCAGTACTTC. Translation: CAVLRGQSNEQYF.

The chain joins TRBV19 to TRBJ2-7; D gene unclear. This CDR3 is 14 amino acids long. CDR1 is LNHDA and CDR2 is SQIVND in the germline V gene (reference sequence). V was pared by 3 bases and J by 3 bases, with 12 bases between. CDR3 residues: CASSMRAGSYEQYF. CDR3 nucleotide sequence: TGTGCCAGTAGTATGCGTGCCGGAAGCTACGAGCAGTACTTC.

V is TRBV7-9 and J is TRBJ1-5; a weak D match, TRBD1 (5 bases). The CDR3 is 13 amino acids. Trimming cost V 5 bases and J 4 bases, with 9 bases left between them. Germline CDR1 is SEHNR and CDR2 is FQNEAQ (reference sequence). The CDR3 DNA sequence: TGTGCCAGCAGCCCAGGACAAAATCAGCCCCAGCATTTT. Amino acid sequence: CASSPGQNQPQHF.